The 26 T cell receptor beta chains reported below all come from one sample, sequenced in a study of OX40 agonist ivuxolimab in advanced cancers. Profiled with immunoSEQ multiplex PCR; TCRdb holds only in-frame clones, not every one. The sample holds 30,000 to 35,000 clones, about nine tenths seen once. The sample consisted of CD4+ or CD8+ T cells sorted from blood, taken in a trial of the OX40 agonist ivuxolimab. The receptors derive from an adult with an advanced solid tumor such as melanoma, head and neck, liver or kidney cancer.

The J gene is TRBJ2-2, the V gene TRBV11-3, with D hard to call. CDR1 and CDR2 (germline): SGHNT, YENEEA. V was cut by 2 bases and J by 5 bases, with 3 bases left in between. This CDR3 comprises 12 residues. This CDR3 is CASSLSTGELFF. The CDR3 DNA reads TGTGCCAGCAGCTTATCTACCGGGGAGCTGTTTTTT.

The V gene is TRBV29-1, the J gene TRBJ2-2, with a weak D call TRBD2 (5 bases). This CDR3 has 12 amino acids. Trimming removed 7 bases from V and 4 bases from J, with 10 bases in between. CDR1 is SQVTM and CDR2 is ANQGSEA in the germline V gene. The CDR3 bases are TGCAGCGCGTCAGGAGGCACCGGGGAGCTGTTTTTT. Translation: CSASGGTGELFF.

This chain connects TRBV2 to TRBJ2-1, with D perhaps matching TRBD2 (5 bases). Trimming removed 11 bases at V and 0 bases at J, with 8 bases between. Germline CDR1 reads SNHLY; CDR2 reads FYNNEI. The CDR3 consists of 12 residues. The CDR3 is CALGSSYNEQFF. DNA of the CDR3: TGTGCCTTGGGGAGCTCCTACAATGAGCAGTTCTTC. The entire variable domain, with the rest obtained from reference TRBV2 and TRBJ2-1, is as follows: EPEVTQTPSHQVTQMGQEVILRCVPISNHLYFYWYRQILGQKVEFLVSFYNNEISEKSEIFDDQFSVERPDGSNFTLKIRSTKLEDSAMYFCALGSSYNEQFFGPGTRLTVL.

The V call is TRBV28, the J call TRBJ2-5; 7 bases line up with TRBD2. The CDR3 runs 12 residues. Germline CDR1 MDHEN, CDR2 SYDVKM. Trimming took 4 bases from V and 8 from J; bases not matched to a gene: 4. CDR3 sequence (DNA): TGTGCCAGCAGTTCCCAGGGACTAACCCAGTACTTC. It specifies CASSSQGLTQYF.

The chain is built from TRBV5-8 and TRBJ2-5, with 9 positions matching TRBD1. V lost 4 bases to trimming and J lost 5 bases; unmatched junction nucleotides: 6. This CDR3 contains 14 residues. The germline V gene has CDR1 SGHTS and CDR2 YDEGEE. The DNA of the CDR3 is TGTGCCAGCAGCCGGACAGGGGTGTGGGAGACCCAGTACTTC. Translation: CASSRTGVWETQYF.

The genes are TRBV19 and TRBJ1-1; D not certain. Per germline, CDR1 LNHDA and CDR2 SQIVND (reference sequence). The length of the CDR3 is 11 residues. Between the trimmed V and J ends, which lost 7 bases and 0 bases, there was a span of 3 bases. As DNA, the CDR3 is TGTGCCAGTAAAATGAACACTGAAGCTTTCTTT. This encodes CASKMNTEAFF. The entire variable domain, with the rest obtained from reference TRBV19 and TRBJ1-1, is as follows: DGGITQSPKYLFRKEGQNVTLSCEQNLNHDAMYWYRQDPGQGLRLIYYSQIVNDFQKGDIAEGYSVSREKKESFPLTVTSAQKNPTAFYLCASKMNTEAFFGQGTRLTVV.

V gene TRBV19 combines with J gene TRBJ1-1; no definite D call. V gave up 3 bases and J gave up 0 bases, with 8 bases separating them. The CDR3 contains 14 residues. Per germline, CDR1 LNHDA and CDR2 SQIVND (reference sequence). This chain's CDR3 is CASSMWVVNTEAFF. Here the CDR3 DNA reads TGTGCCAGTAGTATGTGGGTGGTGAACACTGAAGCTTTCTTT.

The genes are TRBV14 and TRBJ2-7, with TRBD2 identical over 9 bases. Germline trimming cut 0 bases from V and 2 bases from J; bases unmatched to any gene: 11. The CDR3 loop spans 18 amino acids. Looked up from germline, CDR1 is SGHDN and CDR2 is FVKESK. The CDR3 DNA sequence: TGTGCCAGCAGCCAAGAATTTAGGAGCGGGAGGTCCCCCTACGAGCAGTACTTC. Protein product: CASSQEFRSGRSPYEQYF.

This chain connects TRBV4-1 to TRBJ1-2, with 7 bases that match TRBD1. V lost 4 bases to trimming and J lost 6 bases; unmatched junction nucleotides: 14. CDR3 length: 16 residues. CDR1 and CDR2 (germline): MGHRA, YSYEKL. The CDR3 sequence: CASSPEAGQILNGYTF. As DNA, the CDR3 is TGCGCCAGCAGCCCCGAAGCGGGACAGATATTAAATGGCTACACCTTC.

This clone was seen a handful of times. The rearrangement uses TRBV7-3 and TRBJ2-3, with TRBD2 matching over 12 bases. The junction had 1 base not matched to a gene; V was cut back by 2 bases and J by 4 bases. This CDR3 has 15 amino acids. Per the germline V gene, CDR1 is SGHTA and CDR2 is FQGTGA. The CDR3 DNA is TGTGCCAGCAGCTTAGGACTAGCGGGACCAGATACGCAGTATTTT. It yields the protein CASSLGLAGPDTQYF. Full variable domain (remainder filled in from reference TRBV7-3 and TRBJ2-3): GAGVSQTPSNKVTEKGKYVELRCDPISGHTALYWYRQSLGQGPEFLIYFQGTGAADDSGLPNDRFFAVRPEGSVSTLKIQRTERGDSAVYLCASSLGLAGPDTQYFGPGTRLTVL.

V and J are TRBV5-4 and TRBJ2-7; 14 positions match TRBD2. The junction had 5 bases not matched to a gene; V was cut back by 4 bases and J by 5 bases. The CDR3 runs to 15 residues. CDR1 and CDR2 from the germline V gene are SGHNT and YYREEE (reference sequence). The CDR3 DNA sequence: TGTGCCAGCAGCGGCTGGACTAGCGGGAGGAACGAGCAGTACTTC. Translation gives CASSGWTSGRNEQYF. The whole variable domain, filled in from reference TRBV5-4 and TRBJ2-7, reads ETGVTQSPTHLIKTRGQQVTLRCSSQSGHNTVSWYQQALGQGPQFIFQYYREEENGRGNFPPRFSGLQFPNYSSELNVNALELDDSALYLCASSGWTSGRNEQYFGPGTRLTVT.

The chain has TRBV7-2 and TRBJ2-2; 12 bases fit TRBD2. The CDR3 loop spans 15 amino acids. Germline assignment: CDR1 SGHTA and CDR2 FQGNSA. J was trimmed by 8 bases and V by 3 bases; bases with no gene match: 4. The CDR3 DNA sequence: TGTGCCAGCAGCTTTTGGACTAGCGGGAATGGGGAGCTGTTTTTT. Residues: CASSFWTSGNGELFF. Filled out from reference TRBV7-2 and TRBJ2-2, the complete variable domain reads GAGVSQSPSNKVTEKGKDVELRCDPISGHTALYWYRQSLGQGLEFLIYFQGNSAPDKSGLPSDRFSAERTGGSVSTLTIQRTQQEDSAVYLCASSFWTSGNGELFFGEGSRLTVL.

The chain carries TRBV11-2 and TRBJ2-3, with no clear D. CDR1 SGHAT and CDR2 FQNNGV come from the germline V gene. This CDR3 has 12 residues. V was shortened by 2 bases and J by 3 bases, with 3 bases between the two germline ends. CDR3 in amino acids: CASSLPTDTQYF. DNA for the CDR3: TGTGCCAGCAGCTTACCGACAGATACGCAGTATTTT.

This chain joins TRBV5-6 and TRBJ2-7; 7 bases align to TRBD2. V dropped 2 bases and J dropped 3; count of bases not matched to a gene: 11. The CDR3 has 16 amino acids. Germline V lookup: CDR1 SGHDT, CDR2 YYEEEE. The DNA for the CDR3 is TGTGCCAGCAGCTTTTTGGAGCGGGATGGCGACTACGAGCAGTACTTC. Translating it yields CASSFLERDGDYEQYF.

This clone showed up just a few times. Other DNA sequences from this sample encode an identical CDR3 as well. This chain links TRBV15 with TRBJ2-1; TRBD2 agrees at 9 bases. This CDR3 comprises 15 residues. J was trimmed by 0 bases and V by 8 bases; bases with no gene match: 5. The germline V gene has CDR1 LNHNV and CDR2 YYDKDF (reference sequence). CDR3 sequence (DNA): TGTGCCACCTCCGGACTAGCGAGCTCCTACAATGAGCAGTTCTTC. Its translation: CATSGLASSYNEQFF.

The chain joins TRBV9 to TRBJ2-7, with TRBD2 matching 9 bases. With 1 base clipped from V and 0 bases from J, the junction kept 2 bases outside the gene matches. Germline assignment: CDR1 SGDLS and CDR2 YYNGEE. This CDR3 is 15 amino acids long. The CDR3 loop is CASSVSSGASYEQYF. CDR3 coding DNA: TGTGCCAGCAGCGTATCTAGCGGGGCCTCCTACGAGCAGTACTTC.

The chain has TRBV7-3 and TRBJ2-7; D is unresolved. Germline CDR1 and CDR2: SGHTA and FQGTGA. V was clipped by 0 bases and J by 5 bases, with 8 bases between them. The CDR3 spans 13 residues. The CDR3 coding sequence is TGTGCCAGCAGCTTAACGTACAGTAACGAGCAGTACTTC. This translates into CASSLTYSNEQYF.

This chain links TRBV7-9 with TRBJ2-5; D is undetermined. CDR3 size: 11 residues. With 7 bases removed from V and 5 bases from J, the gap between germline ends came to 8 bases. From germline, CDR1 is SEHNR and CDR2 FQNEAQ (reference sequence). The CDR3 here is CASKGRETQYF. For the CDR3, the DNA is TGTGCCAGCAAAGGGCGGGAGACCCAGTACTTC.

This sequence joins TRBV7-8 and TRBJ2-6; 7 bases agree with TRBD1. Germline values: CDR1 SGHVS, CDR2 FQNEAQ. V was clipped by 5 bases and J by 1 base; unmatched bases: 8. The CDR3 has 17 amino acids. CDR3 DNA: TGTGCCAGCAGCCTCCGGACAGGCCCTTCTGGGGCCAACGTCCTGACTTTC. This encodes CASSLRTGPSGANVLTF.

This clone is medium-sized (0.01 to 0.1%) in the sample. This chain links TRBV6-5 with TRBJ2-1; D assignment may be TRBD1 or TRBD2 (5 bases each). The CDR3 runs to 14 residues. Germline V gene lookup returns CDR1 MNHEY and CDR2 SVGAGI. Trimming took off 8 bases at V and 4 bases at J, with 15 bases between the two ends. DNA of the CDR3: TGTGCCAGCGGGGGTACAGGTCCTTACAATGAGCAGTTCTTC. It encodes CASGGTGPYNEQFF.

In this sample, this clone turned up a few times. The rearrangement uses TRBV7-9 and TRBJ1-1; D is uncertain. The CDR3 covers 10 residues. V was pared by 4 bases and J by 10 bases, with 7 bases between. Germline V CDR1 and CDR2: SEHNR, FQNEAQ (reference sequence). The CDR3: CASSSGGAFF. CDR3 coding DNA: TGTGCCAGCAGCTCCGGTGGAGCTTTCTTT.

The chain joins TRBV20-1 to TRBJ2-7; D not resolved. Per the germline V gene, CDR1 is DFQATT and CDR2 is SNEGSKA (reference sequence). Deletions cut 5 bases from V and 4 bases from J, with 6 bases between. CDR3 length: 10 amino acids. DNA for the CDR3: TGCAGTGCTTCCACGTACGAGCAGTACTTC. Translating it yields CSASTYEQYF.

This rearrangement joins TRBV9 to TRBJ2-1, with 9 nucleotides matching TRBD1. This CDR3 has 13 residues. Germline-derived CDR1 and CDR2 are SGDLS and YYNGEE. V dropped 5 bases and J dropped 9; count of bases not matched to a gene: 6. The CDR3 region has the DNA TGTGCCAGCAGTTCCGGGACAGGGATTGAGCAGTTCTTC. Its translation is CASSSGTGIEQFF.

The chain carries TRBV19 and TRBJ2-7; possibly TRBD1 for D (6 bases). From germline, CDR1 is LNHDA and CDR2 SQIVND (reference sequence). The CDR3 consists of 15 residues. Trimming pared 6 bases from V and 0 bases from J, leaving 15 bases between. CDR3 sequence: CASRHFSDSSYEQYF. Here the CDR3 DNA reads TGTGCCAGTAGGCACTTTTCGGACAGCTCCTACGAGCAGTACTTC.

To note about this clone: The identical CDR3 is also encoded by other nucleotide sequences in the sample. The rearrangement joins TRBV27 to TRBJ2-7, with D tentatively TRBD1 (7 bases). The CDR3 runs to 14 residues. CDR1 and CDR2 (germline): MNHEY, SMNVEV (reference sequence). V was cut by 2 bases and J by 2 bases, with 10 bases left in between. CDR3 residues: CASSLVRGAYEQYF. CDR3 in DNA: TGTGCCAGCAGTTTAGTCAGGGGGGCCTACGAGCAGTACTTC.

The chain couples TRBV6-5 to TRBJ2-3, with 8 bases fitting TRBD1. This CDR3 region has 15 residues. CDR1 is MNHEY and CDR2 is SVGAGI in the germline V gene. V lost 6 bases and J lost 0; bases outside the gene matches: 5. The CDR3 is CASRDRGYSTDTQYF. Here the CDR3 DNA reads TGTGCCAGCAGAGACAGGGGATATAGCACAGATACGCAGTATTTT.